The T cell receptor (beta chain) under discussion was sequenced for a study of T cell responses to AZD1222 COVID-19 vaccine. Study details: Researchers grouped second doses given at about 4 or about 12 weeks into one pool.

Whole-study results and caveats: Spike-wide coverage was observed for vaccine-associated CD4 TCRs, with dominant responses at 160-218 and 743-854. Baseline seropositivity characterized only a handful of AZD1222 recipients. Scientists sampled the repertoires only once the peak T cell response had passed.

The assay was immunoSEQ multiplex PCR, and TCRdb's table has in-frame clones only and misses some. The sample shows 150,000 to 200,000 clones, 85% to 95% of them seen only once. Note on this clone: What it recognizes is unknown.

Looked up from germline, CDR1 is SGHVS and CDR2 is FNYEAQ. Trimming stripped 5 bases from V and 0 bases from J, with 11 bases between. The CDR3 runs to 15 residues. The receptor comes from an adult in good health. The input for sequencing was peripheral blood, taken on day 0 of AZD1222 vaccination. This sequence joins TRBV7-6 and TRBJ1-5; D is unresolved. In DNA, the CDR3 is TGTGCCAGCAGCGTATCCACGGGTAGCAATCAGCCCCAGCATTTT. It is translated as CASSVSTGSNQPQHF. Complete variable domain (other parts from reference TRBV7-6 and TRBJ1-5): GAGVSQSPRYKVTKRGQDVALRCDPISGHVSLYWYRQALGQGPEFLTYFNYEAQQDKSGLPNDRFSAERPEGSISTLTIQRTEQRDSAMYRCASSVSTGSNQPQHFGDGTRLSIL.